These 23 T cell receptor beta chains came from one sample sequenced in a study of CD8 T cells in Susac syndrome. Random hexamers served to reverse transcribe roughly 0.45 to 1 ug RNA. MiXCR was run by TCRdb on the immunoSEQ multiplex PCR reads, yielding one entry per CDR3 protein. The sample records about 140,000 distinct CDR3 sequences, over 90% being singletons. The sequencing sample was made of CD4+ T cells from PBMCs. All receptors come from a human donor with Susac syndrome.

Concerning this clonotype: The junction departs from germline at one end; a sequencing error may be responsible. The V and J genes are TRBV29-1 and TRBJ1-2; D ambiguous. The CDR3 extends over 14 amino acids. Germline CDR1 reads SQVTM; CDR2 reads ANQGSEA. The DNA of the CDR3 is TGCAGCGCTGAAAACGGGTTAGGGTCCTATGGCTACACCTTC. Translated, it gives CSAENGLGSYGYTF. The entire variable domain, with the rest obtained from reference TRBV29-1 and TRBJ1-2, is as follows: SAVISQKPSRDICQRGTSLTIQCQVDSQVTMMFWYRQQPGQSLTLIATANQGSEATYESGFVIDKFPISRPNLTFSTLTVSNMSPEDSSIYLCSAENGLGSYGYTFGSGTRLTVV.

The CDR3 nucleotides are TGTGCCAGCAGCCAAGAGGGTTACTCTGGAAACACCATATATTTT. Residues: CASSQEGYSGNTIYF. This sequence joins TRBV9 and TRBJ1-3, with D hard to call. CDR3 length: 15 amino acids. V dropped 4 bases and J dropped 0 bases, with 11 bases sitting between them. The germline gives CDR1 SGDLS, CDR2 YYNGEE.

The chain carries TRBV20-1 and TRBJ2-5; 11 bases align to TRBD2. Germline CDR1 DFQATT, CDR2 SNEGSKA (reference sequence). V was clipped by 3 bases and J by 7 bases; unmatched bases: 10. This CDR3 has 15 residues. The CDR3, as DNA: TGCAGTGCTAGTCCTAGCGGGGGGTTATGGGGGACCCAGTACTTC. Translated: CSASPSGGLWGTQYF.

The chain employs TRBV6-9 and TRBJ2-7, with 9 positions matching TRBD1. J gave up 6 bases and V 4 bases, and 16 bases lay outside the gene matches. Germline V gene data show CDR1 as MNHGY and CDR2 as SVAAGI. This CDR3 region has 17 residues. CDR3 DNA sequence: TGTGCCAGCAGTTGCCAAGGATCCTGGACAGGGGTCTTCGAGCAGTACTTC. The encoded protein is CASSCQGSWTGVFEQYF.

J is TRBJ2-6 and V is TRBV9, with D possibly being TRBD2 (7 bases). Trimming removed 4 bases from V and 0 bases from J, with 17 bases in between. CDR1 SGDLS and CDR2 YYNGEE come from the germline V gene. This CDR3 region has 18 residues. The DNA for the CDR3 is TGTGCCAGCAGCCCGGAGGGGGGGACACGCTCTGGGGCCAACGTCCTGACTTTC. This sequence encodes CASSPEGGTRSGANVLTF.

The rearrangement links TRBV3-1 to TRBJ1-6; 9 nucleotides agree with TRBD1. V gave up 6 bases and J gave up 9 bases; unmatched junction bases: 9. The CDR3 extends over 15 amino acids. Germline loops: CDR1 LGHDT, CDR2 YNNKEL (reference sequence). CDR3 DNA sequence: TGTGCCAGCAGTCTGGACAGGGGTCTATCTTCACCCCTCCACTTT. This sequence encodes CASSLDRGLSSPLHF.

The chain's CDR3 is CASSPRQGRETQYF. The CDR3 DNA is TGTGCCAGCAGCCCACGACAGGGACGAGAGACCCAGTACTTC. The chain joins TRBV14 to TRBJ2-5, with 7 bases fitting TRBD1. The CDR3 length is 14 residues. V shed 4 bases and J 4 bases; nucleotides not matched to a gene: 6. The germline V gene encodes CDR1 SGHDN and CDR2 FVKESK. Full variable domain (missing parts from reference TRBV14 and TRBJ2-5): EAGVTQFPSHSVIEKGQTVTLRCDPISGHDNLYWYRRVMGKEIKFLLHFVKESKQDESGMPNNRFLAERTGGTYSTLKVQPAELEDSGVYFCASSPRQGRETQYFGPGTRLLVL.

The chain couples TRBV30 to TRBJ1-1; a weak D match, TRBD1 (5 bases). The V gene lost 2 bases and the J gene lost 0 bases, with 10 bases spanning the gap. CDR1 and CDR2 (germline): GTSNPN, SVGIG (reference sequence). This CDR3 has 14 amino acids. The CDR3 DNA reads as TGTGCCTGGAGTATGACAGACGTGAACACTGAAGCTTTCTTT. Encoded protein: CAWSMTDVNTEAFF.

This chain uses TRBV29-1 with TRBJ2-5, with D unclear. The germline V gene encodes CDR1 SQVTM and CDR2 ANQGSEA. V was clipped by 2 bases and J by 3 bases, with 13 bases between them. This CDR3 spans 14 amino acids. The CDR3 DNA sequence: TGCAGCGTTGAACCCCCAGTTAATGAAGAGACCCAGTACTTC. Translating it yields CSVEPPVNEETQYF.

For the CDR3, the DNA is TGCAGTGCAAATATGCCCAAAGAGACCCAGTACTTC. This sequence encodes CSANMPKETQYF. The gene calls are TRBV20-1 and TRBJ2-5; no clear D. The V and J ends lost 6 bases and 3 bases respectively, with 11 bases between them. The germline gives CDR1 DFQATT, CDR2 SNEGSKA (reference sequence). The CDR3 consists of 12 residues.

The DNA of the CDR3 is TGCGCCAGCAGATCAATAACAGGGGGTCGGGCTAATGAAAAACTGTTTTTT. Its translation: CASRSITGGRANEKLFF. The chain links TRBV4-1 to TRBJ1-4; 8 bases agree with TRBD1. The CDR3 sequence is 17 residues long. The V gene end was trimmed by 6 bases and the J gene end by 3 bases; junction bases not matched to a gene: 12. CDR1 and CDR2 (germline): MGHRA, YSYEKL.

The chain joins TRBV5-4 to TRBJ2-3, with D unclear. V was trimmed by 2 bases and J by 4 bases, leaving 8 bases between them. Looked up from germline, CDR1 is SGHNT and CDR2 is YYREEE (reference sequence). CDR3 length: 13 residues. In DNA form, the CDR3 reads TGTGCCAGCAGCTTAAAGCGATCAGATACGCAGTATTTT. This sequence encodes CASSLKRSDTQYF.

J is TRBJ1-1 and V is TRBV7-2; the match to TRBD1 covers 7 bases. Germline V lookup: CDR1 SGHTA, CDR2 FQGNSA. The V gene end was trimmed by 5 bases and the J gene end by 0 bases; junction bases not matched to a gene: 6. This CDR3 is built from 15 residues. CDR3 sequence (DNA): TGTGCCAGCAGCGGAACAGGGGCATTGAACACTGAAGCTTTCTTT. The encoded protein is CASSGTGALNTEAFF.

This chain uses TRBV30 with TRBJ1-1; D gene uncertain. Germline V gives CDR1 GTSNPN, CDR2 SVGIG (reference sequence). The V end was cut by 8 bases, the J end by 0 bases, with 13 bases between. The CDR3 is 13 amino acids. The CDR3 nucleotides are TGTGCCCGGGCGGGGAACATGAACACTGAAGCTTTCTTT. Translation gives CARAGNMNTEAFF.

The rearrangement joins TRBV21-1 to TRBJ2-5; the D segment call TRBD1 is taken from the table without a DNA check. TRBV21-1 is termed a pseudogene. There are 14 residues in the CDR3. The CDR3 region has the DNA TGTGCCAGCAGCCCCCGAAAGGGAGCGGAGACCCAGTACTTC. Its protein is CASSPRKGAETQYF.

The V and J genes are TRBV25-1 and TRBJ2-5; TRBD1 matches 8 bases. V shed 3 bases, J shed 5 bases, and the junction held 14 bases outside the gene matches. The CDR3 covers 17 residues. Germline CDR1 and CDR2: MGHDK and SYGVNS. The CDR3 DNA reads as TGTGCCAGCAGTGATACCACGGGTGGGACAGGAGGCGAGACCCAGTACTTC. It is translated as CASSDTTGGTGGETQYF.

The V gene is TRBV30, the J gene TRBJ2-7; D might be TRBD2 (6 bases). CDR3 size: 15 residues. The V end was cut by 2 bases, the J end by 0 bases, with 14 bases between. In germline, CDR1 is GTSNPN, CDR2 SVGIG (reference sequence). CDR3 region: CAWSQRLGLSYEQYF. The CDR3 DNA sequence: TGTGCCTGGAGTCAAAGACTAGGACTCTCCTACGAGCAGTACTTC.

In this sample, this clonotype turned up a few times. The chain is built from TRBV6-4 and TRBJ2-3; weak D call: TRBD2 (5 bases). Germline loops: CDR1 MRHNA, CDR2 SNTAGT. The CDR3 sequence is 14 residues long. V was trimmed by 0 bases and J by 1 base, leaving 5 bases between them. The CDR3 coding sequence is TGTGCCAGCAGTGACTCCGGGGGCACAGATACGCAGTATTTT. It encodes CASSDSGGTDTQYF.

This clonotype was found once. This chain links TRBV7-8 with TRBJ1-5, with no clear D. Trimming stripped 0 bases from V and 5 bases from J, with 8 bases between. The V gene's germline CDR1 is SGHVS and CDR2 FQNEAQ. The CDR3 runs to 14 residues. CDR3 region: CASSLALVDQPQHF. The CDR3 DNA sequence: TGTGCCAGCAGCTTAGCCCTCGTGGATCAGCCCCAGCATTTT.

As regards this clonotype: An end of the junction does not agree with germline; a read error may underlie this. The V and J genes are TRBV7-3 and TRBJ2-7; 9 nucleotides align to TRBD2. The germline V gene has CDR1 SGHTA and CDR2 FQGTGA. CDR3 length equals 12 residues. This CDR3 is CATSGGIYEQYF. The CDR3 DNA is TGTGCCACCAGCGGGGGGATCTACGAGCAGTACTTC. Combining the CDR3 with reference TRBV7-3 and TRBJ2-7 gives the whole variable domain GAGVSQTPSNKVTEKGKYVELRCDPISGHTALYWYRQSLGQGPEFLIYFQGTGAADDSGLPNDRFFAVRPEGSVSTLKIQRTERGDSAVYLCATSGGIYEQYFGPGTRLTVT.

This chain uses TRBV28 with TRBJ2-5; TRBD1 might be the D (5 bases). CDR3 length: 12 residues. The V end was cut by 9 bases, the J end by 1 base, with 9 bases between. The germline gives CDR1 MDHEN, CDR2 SYDVKM. The CDR3 bases are TGTGCCAGTACGGACATCCAAGAGACCCAGTACTTC. This gives the protein CASTDIQETQYF.

The V and J genes are TRBV29-1 and TRBJ1-2; no reliable D call. This CDR3 has 12 residues. Per germline, CDR1 SQVTM and CDR2 ANQGSEA. V was trimmed by 4 bases and J by 5 bases, leaving 11 bases between them. The CDR3 nucleotides read TGCAGCGTTGTGGCAGATAAATATGGCTACACCTTC. Amino acid sequence: CSVVADKYGYTF. The whole variable domain, remainder taken from reference TRBV29-1 and TRBJ1-2, is SAVISQKPSRDICQRGTSLTIQCQVDSQVTMMFWYRQQPGQSLTLIATANQGSEATYESGFVIDKFPISRPNLTFSTLTVSNMSPEDSSIYLCSVVADKYGYTFGSGTRLTVV.

The chain joins TRBV4-2 to TRBJ1-3, with unresolved D. This CDR3 has 15 residues. V lost 0 bases and J lost 2, with 8 bases in between. Germline V lookup: CDR1 LGHNA, CDR2 YNFKEQ. As DNA, the CDR3 is TGTGCCAGCAGCCAAGAGTCGGGTACTGGAAACACCATATATTTT. Translating it yields CASSQESGTGNTIYF.